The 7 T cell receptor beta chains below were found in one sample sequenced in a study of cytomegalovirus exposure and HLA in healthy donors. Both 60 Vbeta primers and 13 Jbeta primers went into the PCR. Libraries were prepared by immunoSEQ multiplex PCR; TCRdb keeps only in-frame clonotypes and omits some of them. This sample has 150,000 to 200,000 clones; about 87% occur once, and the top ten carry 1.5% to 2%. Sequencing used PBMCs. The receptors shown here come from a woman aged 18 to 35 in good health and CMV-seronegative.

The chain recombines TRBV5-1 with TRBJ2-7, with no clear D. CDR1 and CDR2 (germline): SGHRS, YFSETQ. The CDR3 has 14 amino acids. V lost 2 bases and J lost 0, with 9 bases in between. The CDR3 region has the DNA TGCGCCAGCAGCTTAACTCCAAGCTCCTACGAGCAGTACTTC. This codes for CASSLTPSSYEQYF.

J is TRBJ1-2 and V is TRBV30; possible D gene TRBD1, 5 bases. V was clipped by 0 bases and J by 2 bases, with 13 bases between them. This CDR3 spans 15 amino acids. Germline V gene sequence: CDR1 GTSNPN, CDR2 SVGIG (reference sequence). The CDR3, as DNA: TGTGCCTGGAGTGTCTGGGGGGAGGGGAACTATGGCTACACCTTC. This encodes CAWSVWGEGNYGYTF.

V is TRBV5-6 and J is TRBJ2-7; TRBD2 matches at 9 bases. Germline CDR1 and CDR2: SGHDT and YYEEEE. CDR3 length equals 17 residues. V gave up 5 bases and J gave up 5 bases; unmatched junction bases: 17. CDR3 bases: TGTGCCAGCAGACTCCTTCAGACTAGCGGAGCCCACCACGAGCAGTACTTC. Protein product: CASRLLQTSGAHHEQYF.

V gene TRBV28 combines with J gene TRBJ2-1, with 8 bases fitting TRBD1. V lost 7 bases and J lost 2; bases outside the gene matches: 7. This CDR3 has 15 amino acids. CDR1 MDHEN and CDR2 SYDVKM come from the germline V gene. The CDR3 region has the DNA TGTGCCAGCAAGATCAGGGGGCTAACCTACAATGAGCAGTTCTTC. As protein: CASKIRGLTYNEQFF.

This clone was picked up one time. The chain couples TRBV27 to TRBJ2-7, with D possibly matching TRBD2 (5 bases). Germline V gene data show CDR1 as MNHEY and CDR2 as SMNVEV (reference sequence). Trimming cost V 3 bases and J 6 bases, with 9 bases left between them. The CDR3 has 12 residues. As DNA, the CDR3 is TGTGCCAGCAGTTTTTGGGGAGCCGAGCAGTACTTC. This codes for CASSFWGAEQYF.

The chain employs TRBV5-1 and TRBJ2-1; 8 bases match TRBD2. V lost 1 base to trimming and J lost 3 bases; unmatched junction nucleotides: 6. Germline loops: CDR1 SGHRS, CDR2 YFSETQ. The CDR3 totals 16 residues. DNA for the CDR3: TGCGCCAGCAGCTTGTTGGGTAGCGGGAACTACAATGAGCAGTTCTTC. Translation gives CASSLLGSGNYNEQFF.

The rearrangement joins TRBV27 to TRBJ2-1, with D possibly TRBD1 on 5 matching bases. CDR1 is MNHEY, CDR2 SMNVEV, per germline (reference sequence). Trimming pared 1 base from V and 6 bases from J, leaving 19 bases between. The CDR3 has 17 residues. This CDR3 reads CASSLFFRQGIPNEQFF. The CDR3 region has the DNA TGTGCCAGCAGTTTATTTTTTCGGCAGGGCATCCCCAATGAGCAGTTCTTC.